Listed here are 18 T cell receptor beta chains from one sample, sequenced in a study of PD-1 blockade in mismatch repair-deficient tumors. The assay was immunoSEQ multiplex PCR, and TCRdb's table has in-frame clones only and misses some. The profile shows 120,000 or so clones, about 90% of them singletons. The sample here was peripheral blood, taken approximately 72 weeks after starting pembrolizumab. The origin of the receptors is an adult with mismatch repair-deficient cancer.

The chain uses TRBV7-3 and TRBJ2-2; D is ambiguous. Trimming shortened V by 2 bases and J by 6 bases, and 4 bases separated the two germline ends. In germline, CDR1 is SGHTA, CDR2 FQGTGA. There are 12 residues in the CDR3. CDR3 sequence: CASSLLPGELFF. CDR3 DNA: TGTGCCAGCAGCTTACTTCCCGGGGAGCTGTTTTTT.

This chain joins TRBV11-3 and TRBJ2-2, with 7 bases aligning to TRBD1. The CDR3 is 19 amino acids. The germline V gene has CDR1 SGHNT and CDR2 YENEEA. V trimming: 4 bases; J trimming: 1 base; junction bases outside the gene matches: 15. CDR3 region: CASSWQFGTATENTGELFF. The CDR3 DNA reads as TGTGCCAGCAGCTGGCAATTCGGGACAGCCACCGAGAACACCGGGGAGCTGTTTTTT.

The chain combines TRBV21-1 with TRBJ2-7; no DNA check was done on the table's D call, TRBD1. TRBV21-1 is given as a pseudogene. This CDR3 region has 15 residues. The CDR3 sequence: CASRPLAGLSYEQYF. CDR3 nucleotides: TGTGCCAGCAGGCCTTTGGCAGGGCTCTCCTACGAGCAGTACTTC.

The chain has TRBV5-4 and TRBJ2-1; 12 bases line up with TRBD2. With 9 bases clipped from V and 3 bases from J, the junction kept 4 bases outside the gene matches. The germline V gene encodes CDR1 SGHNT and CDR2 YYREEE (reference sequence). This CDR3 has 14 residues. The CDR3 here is CATRLAGDYNEQFF. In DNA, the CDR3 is TGTGCCACACGACTAGCGGGAGACTACAATGAGCAGTTCTTC.

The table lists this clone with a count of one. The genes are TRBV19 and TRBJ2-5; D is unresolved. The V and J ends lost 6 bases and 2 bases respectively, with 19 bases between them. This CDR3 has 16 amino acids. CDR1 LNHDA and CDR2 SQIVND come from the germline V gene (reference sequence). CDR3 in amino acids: CASSRGVIPEQETQYF. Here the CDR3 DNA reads TGTGCCAGTAGCCGCGGCGTCATTCCAGAACAAGAGACCCAGTACTTC. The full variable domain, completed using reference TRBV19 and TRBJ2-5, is DGGITQSPKYLFRKEGQNVTLSCEQNLNHDAMYWYRQDPGQGLRLIYYSQIVNDFQKGDIAEGYSVSREKKESFPLTVTSAQKNPTAFYLCASSRGVIPEQETQYFGPGTRLLVL.

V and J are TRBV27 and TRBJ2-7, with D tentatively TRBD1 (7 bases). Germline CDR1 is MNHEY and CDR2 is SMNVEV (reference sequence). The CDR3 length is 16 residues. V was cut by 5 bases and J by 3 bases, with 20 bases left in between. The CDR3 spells CASSPLGTVGGYEQYF. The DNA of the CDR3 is TGTGCCAGCAGTCCCCTCGGGACAGTGGGAGGCTACGAGCAGTACTTC.

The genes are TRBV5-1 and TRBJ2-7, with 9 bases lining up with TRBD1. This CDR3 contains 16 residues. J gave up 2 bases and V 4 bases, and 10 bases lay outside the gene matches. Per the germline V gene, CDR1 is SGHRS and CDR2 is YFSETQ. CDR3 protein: CASSPENRGLTYEQYF. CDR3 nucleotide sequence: TGCGCCAGCAGCCCCGAGAACAGGGGGCTAACCTACGAGCAGTACTTC.

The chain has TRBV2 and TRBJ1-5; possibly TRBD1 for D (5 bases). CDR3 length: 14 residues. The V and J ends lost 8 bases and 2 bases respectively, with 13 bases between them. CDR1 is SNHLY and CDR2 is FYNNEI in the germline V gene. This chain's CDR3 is CASDRGLGNQPQHF. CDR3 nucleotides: TGTGCCAGCGATAGGGGTCTTGGCAATCAGCCCCAGCATTTT.

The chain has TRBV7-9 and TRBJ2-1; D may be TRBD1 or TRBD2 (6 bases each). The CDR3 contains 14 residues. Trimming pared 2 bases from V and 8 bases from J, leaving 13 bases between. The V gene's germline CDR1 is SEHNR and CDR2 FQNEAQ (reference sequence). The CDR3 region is CASSLTGASHEQFF. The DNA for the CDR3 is TGTGCCAGCAGCTTAACGGGGGCTAGTCATGAGCAGTTCTTC.

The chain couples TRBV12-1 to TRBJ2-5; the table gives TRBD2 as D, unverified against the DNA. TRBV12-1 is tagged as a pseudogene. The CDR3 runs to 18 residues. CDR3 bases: TGTGCCAGCAGCTTTAGCGGGAGGGCGCGAATATTAAAAGAGACCCAGTACTTC. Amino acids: CASSFSGRARILKETQYF.

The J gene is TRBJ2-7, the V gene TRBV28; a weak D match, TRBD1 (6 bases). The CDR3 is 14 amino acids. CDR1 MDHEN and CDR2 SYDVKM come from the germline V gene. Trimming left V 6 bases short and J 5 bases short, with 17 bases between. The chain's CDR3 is CASSREGGPHEQYF. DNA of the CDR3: TGTGCCAGCAGCCGTGAAGGGGGACCCCACGAGCAGTACTTC.

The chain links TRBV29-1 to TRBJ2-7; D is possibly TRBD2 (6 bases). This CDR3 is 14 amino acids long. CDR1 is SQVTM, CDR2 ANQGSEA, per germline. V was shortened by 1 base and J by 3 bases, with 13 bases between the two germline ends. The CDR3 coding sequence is TGCAGCGTTGAAGGGGGGGAGGTAGACTACGAGCAGTACTTC. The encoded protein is CSVEGGEVDYEQYF.

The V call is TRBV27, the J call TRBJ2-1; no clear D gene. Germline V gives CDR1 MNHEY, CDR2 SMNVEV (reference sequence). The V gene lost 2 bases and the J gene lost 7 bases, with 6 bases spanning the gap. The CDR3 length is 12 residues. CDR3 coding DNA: TGTGCCAGCAGTTTACTGGGAAATGAGCAGTTCTTC. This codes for CASSLLGNEQFF.

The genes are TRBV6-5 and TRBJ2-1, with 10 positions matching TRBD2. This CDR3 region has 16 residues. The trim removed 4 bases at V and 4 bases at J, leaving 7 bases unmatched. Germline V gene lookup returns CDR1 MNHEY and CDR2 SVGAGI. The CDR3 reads CASSSQWTSGYNEQFF. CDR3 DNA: TGTGCCAGCAGTTCCCAGTGGACTAGCGGTTACAATGAGCAGTTCTTC.

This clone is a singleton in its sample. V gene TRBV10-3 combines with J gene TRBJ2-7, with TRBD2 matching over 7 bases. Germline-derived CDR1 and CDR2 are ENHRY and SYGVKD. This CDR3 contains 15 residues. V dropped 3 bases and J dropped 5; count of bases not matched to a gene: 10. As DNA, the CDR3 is TGTGCCATCAGTGAAAAGCGGGACCCGGGGGACGAGCAGTACTTC. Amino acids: CAISEKRDPGDEQYF.

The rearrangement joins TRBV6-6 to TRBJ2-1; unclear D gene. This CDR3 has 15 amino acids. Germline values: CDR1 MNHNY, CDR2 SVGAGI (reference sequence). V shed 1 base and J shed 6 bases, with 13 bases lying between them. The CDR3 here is CASSYFLGESNEQFF. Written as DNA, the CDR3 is TGTGCCAGCAGTTACTTTCTCGGAGAAAGCAATGAGCAGTTCTTC.

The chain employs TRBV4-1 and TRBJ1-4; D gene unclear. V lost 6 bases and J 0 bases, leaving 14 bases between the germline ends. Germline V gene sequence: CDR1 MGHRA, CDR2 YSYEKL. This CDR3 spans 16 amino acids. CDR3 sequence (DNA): TGCGCCAGCAGTTACCAAAGTGGGGCAACTAATGAAAAACTGTTTTTT. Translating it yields CASSYQSGATNEKLFF.

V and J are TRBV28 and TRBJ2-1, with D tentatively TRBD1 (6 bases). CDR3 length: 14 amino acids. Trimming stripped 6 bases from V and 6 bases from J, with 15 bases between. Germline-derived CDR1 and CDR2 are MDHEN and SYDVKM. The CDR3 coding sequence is TGTGCCAGCAGCAAACAGGGTGTTCCCAATGAGCAGTTCTTC. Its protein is CASSKQGVPNEQFF.